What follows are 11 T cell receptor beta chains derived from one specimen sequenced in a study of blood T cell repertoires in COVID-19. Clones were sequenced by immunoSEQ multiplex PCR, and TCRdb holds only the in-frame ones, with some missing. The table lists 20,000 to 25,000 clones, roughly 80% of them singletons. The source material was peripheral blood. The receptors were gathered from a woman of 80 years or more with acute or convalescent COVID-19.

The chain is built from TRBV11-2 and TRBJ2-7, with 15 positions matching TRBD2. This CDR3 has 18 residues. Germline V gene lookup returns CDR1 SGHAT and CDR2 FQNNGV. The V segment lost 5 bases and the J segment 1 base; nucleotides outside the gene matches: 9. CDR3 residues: CASSPGTSGGIKSYEQYF. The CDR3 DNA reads TGTGCCAGCAGCCCTGGGACTAGCGGGGGGATTAAATCCTACGAGCAGTACTTC.

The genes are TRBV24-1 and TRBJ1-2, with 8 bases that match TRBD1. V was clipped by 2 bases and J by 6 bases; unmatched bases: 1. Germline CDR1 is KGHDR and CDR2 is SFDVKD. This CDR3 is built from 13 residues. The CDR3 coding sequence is TGTGCCACCAGTGATTACAGGGGGGATGGCTACACCTTC. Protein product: CATSDYRGDGYTF.

DNA of the CDR3: TGCGCCAGCAGCTTGGGTTCTGGCAATCAGCCCCAGCATTTT. Protein sequence: CASSLGSGNQPQHF. The chain links TRBV5-1 to TRBJ1-5; D remains unclear. Germline CDR1 reads SGHRS; CDR2 reads YFSETQ. The CDR3 has 14 residues. With 0 bases removed from V and 2 bases from J, the gap between germline ends came to 6 bases.

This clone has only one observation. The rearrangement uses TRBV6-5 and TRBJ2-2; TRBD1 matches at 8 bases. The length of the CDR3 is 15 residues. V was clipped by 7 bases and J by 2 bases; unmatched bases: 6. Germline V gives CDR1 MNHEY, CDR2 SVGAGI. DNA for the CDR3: TGTGCCAGCAAGGGGACAGGTGCCAACACCGGGGAGCTGTTTTTT. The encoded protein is CASKGTGANTGELFF.

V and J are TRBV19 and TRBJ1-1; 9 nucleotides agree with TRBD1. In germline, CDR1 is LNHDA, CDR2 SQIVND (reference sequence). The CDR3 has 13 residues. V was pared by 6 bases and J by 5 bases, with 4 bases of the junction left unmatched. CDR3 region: CASRDRGRTEAFF. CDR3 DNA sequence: TGTGCCAGTAGGGACAGGGGTAGAACTGAAGCTTTCTTT.

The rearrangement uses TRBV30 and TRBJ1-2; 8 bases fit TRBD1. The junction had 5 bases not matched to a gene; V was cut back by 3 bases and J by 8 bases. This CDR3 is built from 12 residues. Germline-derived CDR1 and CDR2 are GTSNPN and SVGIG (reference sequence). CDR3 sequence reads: CAWRQGAVGYTF. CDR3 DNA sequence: TGTGCCTGGAGGCAGGGGGCAGTAGGCTACACCTTC.

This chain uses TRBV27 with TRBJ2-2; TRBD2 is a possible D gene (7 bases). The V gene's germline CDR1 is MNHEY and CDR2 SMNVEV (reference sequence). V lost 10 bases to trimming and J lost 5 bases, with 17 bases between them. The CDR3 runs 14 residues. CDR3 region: CATLGGVKTGELFF. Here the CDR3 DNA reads TGTGCCACCCTAGGGGGGGTGAAAACCGGGGAGCTGTTTTTT.

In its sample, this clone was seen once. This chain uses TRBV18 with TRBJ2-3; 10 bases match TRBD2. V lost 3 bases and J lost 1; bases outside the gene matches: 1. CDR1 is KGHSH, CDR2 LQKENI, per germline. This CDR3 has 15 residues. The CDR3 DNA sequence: TGTGCCAGCTCACCTCTAGCGGGGGGCACAGATACGCAGTATTTT. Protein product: CASSPLAGGTDTQYF.

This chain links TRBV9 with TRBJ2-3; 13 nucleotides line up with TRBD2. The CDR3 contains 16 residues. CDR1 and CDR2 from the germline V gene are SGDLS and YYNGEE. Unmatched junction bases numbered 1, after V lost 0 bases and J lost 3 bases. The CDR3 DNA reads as TGTGCCAGCAGCGTAGTGACTAGCGGGAGGACAGATACGCAGTATTTT. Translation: CASSVVTSGRTDTQYF. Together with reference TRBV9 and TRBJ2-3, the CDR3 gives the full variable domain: DSGVTQTPKHLITATGQRVTLRCSPRSGDLSVYWYQQSLDQGLQFLIQYYNGEERAKGNILERFSAQQFPDLHSELNLSSLELGDSALYFCASSVVTSGRTDTQYFGPGTRLTVL.

CDR3 sequence reads: CSVDSGNTGELFF. CDR3 DNA: TGCAGCGTTGATTCAGGGAACACCGGGGAGCTGTTTTTT. V usage is TRBV29-1 and J usage is TRBJ2-2; D is unresolved. Trimming pared 3 bases from V and 1 base from J, leaving 6 bases between. CDR3 length: 13 amino acids. Germline CDR1 is SQVTM and CDR2 is ANQGSEA.

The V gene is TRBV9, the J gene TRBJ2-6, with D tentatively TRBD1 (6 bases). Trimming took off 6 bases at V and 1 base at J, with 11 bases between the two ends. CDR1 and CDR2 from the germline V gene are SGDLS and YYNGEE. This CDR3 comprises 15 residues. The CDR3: CASKGEPSGANVLTF. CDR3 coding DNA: TGTGCCAGCAAGGGGGAACCGTCTGGGGCCAACGTCCTGACTTTC.